Listed here are 2 T cell receptor beta chains from one sample, sequenced in a study of blood T cell repertoires in COVID-19. Assay used: immunoSEQ multiplex PCR; TCRdb lists only in-frame clones, some missing. This table holds approximately 150,000 clones, around 80% found once. The sequenced sample consisted of peripheral blood. Source of these receptors: a woman aged 70 to 79 who had recovered from COVID-19.

This chain links TRBV12-5 with TRBJ2-5, with TRBD1 matching over 7 bases. Germline V gene lookup returns CDR1 LGHNT and CDR2 FRNRAP. The CDR3 extends over 14 amino acids. The trim removed 5 bases at V and 1 base at J, leaving 4 bases unmatched. CDR3 amino acids: CASGPGTAQETQYF. The CDR3 nucleotides read TGTGCTAGTGGTCCCGGGACAGCCCAAGAGACCCAGTACTTC. The full variable domain, completed using reference TRBV12-5 and TRBJ2-5, is DARVTQTPRHKVTEMGQEVTMRCQPILGHNTVFWYRQTMMQGLELLAYFRNRAPLDDSGMPKDRFSAEMPDATLATLKIQPSEPRDSAVYFCASGPGTAQETQYFGPGTRLLVL.

In regard to this clone: Other DNA sequences within the sample encode an identical CDR3. This chain connects TRBV5-1 to TRBJ1-5, with 8 bases matching TRBD1. Germline V CDR1 and CDR2: SGHRS, YFSETQ. V trimming: 4 bases; J trimming: 5 bases; junction bases outside the gene matches: 5. The CDR3 is 14 residues long. CDR3 sequence: CASSPGQGDQPQHF. In nucleotides, the CDR3 is TGCGCCAGCAGCCCCGGACAGGGCGATCAGCCCCAGCATTTT.